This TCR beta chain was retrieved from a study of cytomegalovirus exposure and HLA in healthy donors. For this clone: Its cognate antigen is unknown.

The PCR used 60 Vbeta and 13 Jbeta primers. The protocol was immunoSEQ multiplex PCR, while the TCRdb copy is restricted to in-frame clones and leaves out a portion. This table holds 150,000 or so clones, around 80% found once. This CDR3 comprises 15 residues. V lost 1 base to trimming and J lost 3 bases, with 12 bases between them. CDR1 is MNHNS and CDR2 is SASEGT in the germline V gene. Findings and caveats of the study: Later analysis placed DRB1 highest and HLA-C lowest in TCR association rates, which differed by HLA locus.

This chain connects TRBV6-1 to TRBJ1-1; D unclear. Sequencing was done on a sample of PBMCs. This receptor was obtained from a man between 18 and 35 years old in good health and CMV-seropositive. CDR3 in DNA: TGTGCCAGCAGTGAAGTTCGGGGTCAGCACACTGAAGCTTTCTTT. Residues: CASSEVRGQHTEAFF.